This paragraph covers one T cell receptor beta chain sequence. The antigen is unknown. The data are from a study of T cell responses to AZD1222 COVID-19 vaccine. Sequenced by immunoSEQ multiplex PCR; TCRdb stores in-frame clones only, minus some. The sample holds approximately 120,000 clones; roughly 90% are singletons and the top ten take about 4.3%. CDR3 length: 15 amino acids. Study-wide results and limits: There were mostly white British donors and more females than males, and clonal diversity was possibly underestimated. Within unmutated variant regions lay the reported targets of nearly half of spike-specific TCRs. Once two AZD1222 doses were given, Spike-specific TCR breadth and depth went up. The study sampled repertoires only after the peak T cell response.

Source: peripheral blood, taken on day 0 of AZD1222 vaccination. The chain uses TRBV21-1 and TRBJ2-1; whether TRBD1, the table's D call, matches the DNA was not checked. TRBV21-1 is listed as a pseudogene. The sequence derives from an adult in good health. The CDR3, as DNA: TGTGCCAGCAGGCCGGGACAGGGGCCTGACAATGAGCAGTTCTTC. Its protein is CASRPGQGPDNEQFF.